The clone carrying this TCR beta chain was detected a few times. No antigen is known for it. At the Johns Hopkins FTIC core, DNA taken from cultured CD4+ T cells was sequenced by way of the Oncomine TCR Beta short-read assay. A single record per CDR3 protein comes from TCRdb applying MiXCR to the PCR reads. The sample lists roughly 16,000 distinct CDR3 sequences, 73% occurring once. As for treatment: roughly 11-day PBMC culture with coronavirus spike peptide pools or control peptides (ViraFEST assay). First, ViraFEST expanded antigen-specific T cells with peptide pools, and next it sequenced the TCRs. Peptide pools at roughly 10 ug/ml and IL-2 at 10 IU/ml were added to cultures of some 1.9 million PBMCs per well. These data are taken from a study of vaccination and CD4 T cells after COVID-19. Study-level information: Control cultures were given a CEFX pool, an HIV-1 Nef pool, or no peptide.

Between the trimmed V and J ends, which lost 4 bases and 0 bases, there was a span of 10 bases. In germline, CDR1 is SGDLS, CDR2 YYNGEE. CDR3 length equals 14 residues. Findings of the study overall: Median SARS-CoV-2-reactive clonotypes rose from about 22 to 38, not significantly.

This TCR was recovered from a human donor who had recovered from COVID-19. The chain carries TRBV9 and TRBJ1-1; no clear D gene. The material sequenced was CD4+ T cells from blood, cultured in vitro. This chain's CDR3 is CASSPTPLNTEAFF. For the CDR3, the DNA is TGTGCCAGCAGCCCCACCCCCCTGAACACTGAAGCTTTCTTT.